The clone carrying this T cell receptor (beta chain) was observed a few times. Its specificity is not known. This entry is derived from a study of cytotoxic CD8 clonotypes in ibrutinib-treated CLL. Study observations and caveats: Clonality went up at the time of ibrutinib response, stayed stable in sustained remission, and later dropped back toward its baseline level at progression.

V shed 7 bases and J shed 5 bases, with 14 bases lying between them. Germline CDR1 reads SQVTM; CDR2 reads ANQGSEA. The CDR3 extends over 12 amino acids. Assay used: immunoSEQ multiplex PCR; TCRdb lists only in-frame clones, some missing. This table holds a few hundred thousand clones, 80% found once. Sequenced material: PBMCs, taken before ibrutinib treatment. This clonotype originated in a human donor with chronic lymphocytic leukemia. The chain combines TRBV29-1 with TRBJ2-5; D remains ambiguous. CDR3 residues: CSGRSLWETQYF. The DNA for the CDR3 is TGCAGCGGTAGATCTCTATGGGAGACCCAGTACTTC.